A single sample gave rise to the 19 T cell receptor beta chains below, sequenced in a study of CD8 T cells in Susac syndrome. A quantity of about 0.5 to 1 ug RNA underwent reverse transcription using random hexamers. TCRdb passed the immunoSEQ multiplex PCR reads through MiXCR, listing each CDR3 protein once. The sample holds around 150,000 distinct CDR3 sequences, approximately 94% seen once. The sample was CD4+ T cells from PBMCs. The receptors originated from a human donor with Susac syndrome.

The V call is TRBV28, the J call TRBJ2-7; 7 bases map to TRBD1. Looked up from germline, CDR1 is MDHEN and CDR2 is SYDVKM. Germline trimming cut 7 bases from V and 0 bases from J; bases unmatched to any gene: 9. The CDR3 is 15 residues long. CDR3 residues: CASIEMGQSSYEQYF. The CDR3 DNA sequence: TGTGCCAGCATTGAGATGGGACAGAGCTCCTACGAGCAGTACTTC.

The chain couples TRBV5-6 to TRBJ2-6; D not resolved. The germline V and J ends were trimmed by 4 bases and 0 bases, with 8 bases remaining between them. CDR1 SGHDT and CDR2 YYEEEE come from the germline V gene. This CDR3 has 15 amino acids. This chain's CDR3 is CASSQDFSGANVLTF. The CDR3, as DNA: TGTGCCAGCAGCCAAGACTTCTCTGGGGCCAACGTCCTGACTTTC.

J is TRBJ2-3 and V is TRBV29-1; 10 bases are a match to TRBD1. The V gene end was trimmed by 8 bases and the J gene end by 5 bases; junction bases not matched to a gene: 10. CDR1 is SQVTM, CDR2 ANQGSEA, per germline. The length of the CDR3 is 14 residues. This CDR3 reads CSITGTGAKDTQYF. The CDR3 coding sequence is TGCAGCATCACCGGGACAGGGGCAAAAGATACGCAGTATTTT.

The rearrangement uses TRBV7-6 and TRBJ2-3, with a possible D match to TRBD1 (6 bases). The V gene lost 1 base and the J gene lost 0 bases, with 8 bases spanning the gap. CDR1 is SGHVS, CDR2 FNYEAQ, per germline. The CDR3 is 15 amino acids. The CDR3 DNA reads as TGTGCCAGCAGCTTAGGGGGGCGGAGCACAGATACGCAGTATTTT. Translating gives CASSLGGRSTDTQYF.

CDR3 DNA: TGTGCCAGCAGCCCTGGGAGCCGCGAGCAGTACTTC. This encodes CASSPGSREQYF. V and J are TRBV6-5 and TRBJ2-7; possibly TRBD2 for D (5 bases). The CDR3 is 12 amino acids. Trimming took 6 bases from V and 6 from J, leaving 12 bases between them. Germline V CDR1 and CDR2: MNHEY, SVGAGI.

The chain is built from TRBV6-5 and TRBJ1-5; D might be TRBD1 (6 bases). The CDR3 has 14 amino acids. Between the trimmed V and J ends, which lost 6 bases and 3 bases, there was a span of 12 bases. CDR1 and CDR2 from the germline V gene are MNHEY and SVGAGI. CDR3 sequence: CASSSGQPNQPQHF. DNA for the CDR3: TGTGCCAGCAGCTCTGGACAGCCCAATCAGCCCCAGCATTTT.

The chain employs TRBV20-1 and TRBJ2-6; 7 bases agree with TRBD2. Germline CDR1 is DFQATT and CDR2 is SNEGSKA (reference sequence). The junction had 8 bases not matched to a gene; V was cut back by 0 bases and J by 12 bases. The CDR3 runs 14 residues. In DNA form, the CDR3 reads TGCAGTGCTAGAGATGTTCAAGGGGAGGGCGTCCTGACTTTC. Its translation: CSARDVQGEGVLTF.

The rearrangement links TRBV24-1 to TRBJ2-5; tentatively, D is TRBD1 (6 bases). Trimming pared 8 bases from V and 6 bases from J, leaving 21 bases between. The CDR3 consists of 15 residues. CDR1 is KGHDR, CDR2 SFDVKD, per germline. As DNA, the CDR3 is TGTGCCACCATCGACAATGGAAGGGGGTACCAGACCCAGTACTTC. It yields the protein CATIDNGRGYQTQYF.

The chain employs TRBV20-1 and TRBJ2-1; weak D call: TRBD1 (7 bases). This CDR3 has 14 residues. The germline gives CDR1 DFQATT, CDR2 SNEGSKA (reference sequence). V was shortened by 5 bases and J by 5 bases, with 16 bases between the two germline ends. The CDR3, as DNA: TGCAGTGCTGTTCAGGGGGGCAGGCACAATGAGCAGTTCTTC. This sequence encodes CSAVQGGRHNEQFF.

V and J are TRBV11-2 and TRBJ2-7; D is perhaps TRBD2 (6 bases). Looked up from germline, CDR1 is SGHAT and CDR2 is FQNNGV. CDR3 size: 16 residues. V lost 0 bases and J 4 bases, leaving 16 bases between the germline ends. CDR3 in DNA: TGTGCCAGCAGCTTAGATCGGTCGCAGGGAGGATACGAGCAGTACTTC. Translated: CASSLDRSQGGYEQYF.

V gene TRBV20-1 combines with J gene TRBJ2-7; 8 bases line up with TRBD1. Germline trimming cut 5 bases from V and 1 base from J; bases unmatched to any gene: 7. The CDR3 runs to 14 residues. Germline CDR1 DFQATT, CDR2 SNEGSKA (reference sequence). The CDR3 region is CSAGTGGPSYEQYF. In DNA form, the CDR3 reads TGCAGTGCTGGTACAGGGGGTCCTTCCTACGAGCAGTACTTC.

This chain uses TRBV4-1 with TRBJ2-1; 9 bases align to TRBD1. The J segment lost 4 bases and the V segment lost 3 bases, leaving 10 bases of the junction unmatched. This CDR3 spans 17 amino acids. Looked up from germline, CDR1 is MGHRA and CDR2 is YSYEKL. The CDR3 spells CASSQLVGTGIYNEQFF. For the CDR3, the DNA is TGCGCCAGCAGCCAGCTTGTGGGGACAGGGATTTACAATGAGCAGTTCTTC.

V is TRBV9 and J is TRBJ2-1, with D possibly being TRBD1 (6 bases). Between the trimmed V and J ends, which lost 4 bases and 0 bases, there was a span of 14 bases. The CDR3 contains 16 residues. Germline CDR1 reads SGDLS; CDR2 reads YYNGEE. The CDR3 protein is CASSFRDTGSYNEQFF. The CDR3 nucleotides are TGTGCCAGCAGCTTTCGGGACACCGGCTCCTACAATGAGCAGTTCTTC. Based on the CDR3 plus reference TRBV9 and TRBJ2-1, the full variable domain is DSGVTQTPKHLITATGQRVTLRCSPRSGDLSVYWYQQSLDQGLQFLIQYYNGEERAKGNILERFSAQQFPDLHSELNLSSLELGDSALYFCASSFRDTGSYNEQFFGPGTRLTVL.

J is TRBJ1-1 and V is TRBV7-2; D perhaps matches TRBD1 (5 bases). Germline CDR1 SGHTA, CDR2 FQGNSA. Trimming took 4 bases from V and 7 from J, leaving 13 bases between them. The CDR3 runs to 13 residues. The CDR3 DNA reads TGTGCCAGCAGCTCAGCAGGGTATGGTGAAGCTTTCTTT. Protein sequence: CASSSAGYGEAFF.

The chain recombines TRBV29-1 with TRBJ1-1; D unresolved. The CDR3 is 14 residues long. The germline V gene encodes CDR1 SQVTM and CDR2 ANQGSEA. V lost 4 bases, J lost 0 bases, and 12 bases lay in between. DNA of the CDR3: TGCAGCGTTGGTGGCAGCTTCTTGAACACTGAAGCTTTCTTT. Protein: CSVGGSFLNTEAFF.

This clonotype was counted once. The chain is built from TRBV6-1 and TRBJ1-1; 7 bases are shared with TRBD1. The J segment lost 0 bases and the V segment lost 4 bases, leaving 14 bases of the junction unmatched. Per germline, CDR1 MNHNS and CDR2 SASEGT. This CDR3 region has 18 residues. The CDR3 protein is CASSAGTAVSMVNTEAFF. The CDR3 region has the DNA TGTGCCAGCAGTGCTGGGACAGCAGTGTCCATGGTGAACACTGAAGCTTTCTTT.

The J gene is TRBJ2-5, the V gene TRBV29-1, with D possibly being TRBD1 (6 bases). The CDR3 runs 12 residues. The V end lost 3 bases, the J end lost 3 bases, and 8 bases lay between the germline ends. Germline loops: CDR1 SQVTM, CDR2 ANQGSEA. Here the CDR3 reads CSVDPGEETQYF. DNA of the CDR3: TGCAGCGTTGACCCAGGGGAAGAGACCCAGTACTTC. The whole variable domain, remainder taken from reference TRBV29-1 and TRBJ2-5, is SAVISQKPSRDICQRGTSLTIQCQVDSQVTMMFWYRQQPGQSLTLIATANQGSEATYESGFVIDKFPISRPNLTFSTLTVSNMSPEDSSIYLCSVDPGEETQYFGPGTRLLVL.

As regards this clonotype: A read error may produce the germline difference seen at one junction end. The chain combines TRBV29-1 with TRBJ2-5; D tentatively reads TRBD1 or TRBD2 (6 bases each). This CDR3 spans 15 amino acids. Germline V gene sequence: CDR1 SQVTM, CDR2 ANQGSEA. Here the CDR3 reads CSVGGDKPSQGTQYF. CDR3 coding DNA: TGCAGCGTGGGGGGCGACAAGCCCTCTCAAGGGACCCAGTACTTC.

This clonotype has a handful of counts. This chain connects TRBV14 to TRBJ2-7; D call uncertain. V dropped 2 bases and J dropped 8 bases, with 7 bases sitting between them. The CDR3 loop spans 11 amino acids. Germline loops: CDR1 SGHDN, CDR2 FVKESK. CDR3 nucleotides: TGTGCCAGCAGCCAACTGGGGAAGCAGTACTTC. This sequence encodes CASSQLGKQYF.